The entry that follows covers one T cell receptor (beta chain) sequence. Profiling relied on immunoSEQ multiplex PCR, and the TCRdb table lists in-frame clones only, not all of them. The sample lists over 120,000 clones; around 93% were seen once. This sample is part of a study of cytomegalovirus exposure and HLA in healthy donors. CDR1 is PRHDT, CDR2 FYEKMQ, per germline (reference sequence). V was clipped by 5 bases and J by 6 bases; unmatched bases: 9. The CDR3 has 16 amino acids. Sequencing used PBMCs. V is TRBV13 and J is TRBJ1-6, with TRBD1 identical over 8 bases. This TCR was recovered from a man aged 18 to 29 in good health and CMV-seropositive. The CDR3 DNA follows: TGTGCCAGCAGCACCGACAGGGGTGGAGGTAATTCACCCCTCCACTTT. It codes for CASSTDRGGGNSPLHF. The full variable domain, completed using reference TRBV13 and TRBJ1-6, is AAGVIQSPRHLIKEKRETATLKCYPIPRHDTVYWYQQGPGQDPQFLISFYEKMQSDKGSIPDRFSAQQFSDYHSELNMSSLELGDSALYFCASSTDRGGGNSPLHFGNGTRLTVT.